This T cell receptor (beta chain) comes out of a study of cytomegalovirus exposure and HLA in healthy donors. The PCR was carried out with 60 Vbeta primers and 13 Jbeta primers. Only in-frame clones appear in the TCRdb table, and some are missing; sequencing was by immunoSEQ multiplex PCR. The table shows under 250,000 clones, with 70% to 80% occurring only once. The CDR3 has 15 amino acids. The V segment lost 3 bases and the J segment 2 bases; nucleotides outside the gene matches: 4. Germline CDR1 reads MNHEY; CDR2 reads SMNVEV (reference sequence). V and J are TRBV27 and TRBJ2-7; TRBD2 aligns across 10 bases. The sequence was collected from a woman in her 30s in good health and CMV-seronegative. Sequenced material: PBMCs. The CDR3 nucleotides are TGTGCCAGCAGTTTCTCTAGCGGGAGCCCCTACGAGCAGTACTTC. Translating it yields CASSFSSGSPYEQYF.